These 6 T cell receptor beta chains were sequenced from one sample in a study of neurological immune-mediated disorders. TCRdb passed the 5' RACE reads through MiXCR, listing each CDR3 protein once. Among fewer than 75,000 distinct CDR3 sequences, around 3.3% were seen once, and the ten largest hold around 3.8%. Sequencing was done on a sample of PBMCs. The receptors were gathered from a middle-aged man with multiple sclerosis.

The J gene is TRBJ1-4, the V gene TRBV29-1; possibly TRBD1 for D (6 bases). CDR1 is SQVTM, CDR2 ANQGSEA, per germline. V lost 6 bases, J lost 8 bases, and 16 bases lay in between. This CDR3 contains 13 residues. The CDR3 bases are TGCAGCGTGGGTGGACAGCGAGGGGAAAAACTGTTTTTT. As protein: CSVGGQRGEKLFF.

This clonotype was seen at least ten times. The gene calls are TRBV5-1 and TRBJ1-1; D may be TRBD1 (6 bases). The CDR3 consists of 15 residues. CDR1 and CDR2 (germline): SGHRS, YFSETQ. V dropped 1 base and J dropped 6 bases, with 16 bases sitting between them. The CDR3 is CASSLRETGYAEAFF. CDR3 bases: TGCGCCAGCAGCTTGCGGGAGACAGGTTATGCTGAAGCTTTCTTT.

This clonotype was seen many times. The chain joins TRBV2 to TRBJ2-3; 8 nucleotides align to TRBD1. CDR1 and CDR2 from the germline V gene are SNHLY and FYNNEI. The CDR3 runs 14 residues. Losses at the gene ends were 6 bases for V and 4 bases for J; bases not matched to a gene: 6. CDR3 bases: TGTGCCAGCAGCCGGGACAGGTGGGCAGATACGCAGTATTTT. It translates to CASSRDRWADTQYF.

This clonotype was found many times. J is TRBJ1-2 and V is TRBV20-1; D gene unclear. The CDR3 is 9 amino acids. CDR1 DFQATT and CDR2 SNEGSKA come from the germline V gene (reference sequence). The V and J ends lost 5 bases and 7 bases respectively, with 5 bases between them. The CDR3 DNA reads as TGCAGTGCTTTACCTGGCTACACCTTC. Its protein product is CSALPGYTF.

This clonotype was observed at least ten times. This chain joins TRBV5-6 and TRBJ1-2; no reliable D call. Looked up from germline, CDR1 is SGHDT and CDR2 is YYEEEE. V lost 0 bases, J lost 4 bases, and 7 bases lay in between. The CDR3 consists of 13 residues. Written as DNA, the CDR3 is TGTGCCAGCAGCTTGGGGACTCTCTATGGCTACACCTTC. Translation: CASSLGTLYGYTF.

The CDR3 loop is CASGVRGGDNEQFF. DNA for the CDR3: TGCGCCAGTGGGGTAAGGGGAGGGGACAATGAGCAGTTCTTC. J is TRBJ2-1 and V is TRBV10-2; 7 nucleotides align to TRBD2. The J segment lost 5 bases and the V segment lost 9 bases, leaving 10 bases of the junction unmatched. The V gene's germline CDR1 is WSHSY and CDR2 SAAADI. The CDR3 totals 14 residues.